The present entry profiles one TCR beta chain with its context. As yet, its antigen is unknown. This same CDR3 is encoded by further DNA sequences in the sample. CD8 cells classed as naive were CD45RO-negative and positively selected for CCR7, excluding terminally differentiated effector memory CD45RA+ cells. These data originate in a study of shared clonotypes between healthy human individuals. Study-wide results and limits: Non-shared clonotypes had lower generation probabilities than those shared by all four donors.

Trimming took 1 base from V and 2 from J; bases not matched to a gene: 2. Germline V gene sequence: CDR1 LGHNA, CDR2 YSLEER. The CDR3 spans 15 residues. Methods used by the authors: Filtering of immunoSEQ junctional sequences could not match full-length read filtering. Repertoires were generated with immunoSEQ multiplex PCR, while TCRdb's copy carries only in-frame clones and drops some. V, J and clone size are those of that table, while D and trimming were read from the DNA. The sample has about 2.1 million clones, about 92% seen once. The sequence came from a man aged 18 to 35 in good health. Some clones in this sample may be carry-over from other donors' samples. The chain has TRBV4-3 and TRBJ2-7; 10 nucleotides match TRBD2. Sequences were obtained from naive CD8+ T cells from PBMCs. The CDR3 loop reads CASSQGTSGTYEQYF. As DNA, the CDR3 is TGCGCCAGCAGCCAAGGGACTAGCGGCACCTACGAGCAGTACTTC.